These 17 T cell receptor beta chains came from one sample sequenced in a study of beta chain features in type 1 diabetes. Expressed TCRB transcripts were sequenced after all isolated RNA was converted to cDNA. Produced via immunoSEQ multiplex PCR; TCRdb's table is partial and in-frame only. The sample has under 200,000 clones; about 9.1% are singletons. Sequencing was carried out using central memory CD4+ T cells from blood. The source of these receptors is a woman under 30 in good health.

The J gene is TRBJ2-1, the V gene TRBV15; 7 bases map to TRBD2. Germline V lookup: CDR1 LNHNV, CDR2 YYDKDF (reference sequence). This CDR3 is built from 13 residues. The J segment lost 6 bases and the V segment lost 4 bases, leaving 3 bases of the junction unmatched. CDR3 DNA sequence: TGTGCCACCAGCACCCCTAGCGGCAATGAGCAGTTCTTC. Its protein is CATSTPSGNEQFF.

This clone was seen once. This sequence joins TRBV7-9 and TRBJ1-1; D is perhaps TRBD1 (5 bases). Germline CDR1 SEHNR, CDR2 FQNEAQ (reference sequence). The CDR3 runs to 13 residues. The V and J ends lost 2 bases and 10 bases respectively, with 14 bases between them. The CDR3 spells CASSLNQGGVAFF. CDR3 nucleotides: TGTGCCAGCAGCTTAAATCAGGGCGGTGTAGCTTTCTTT.

The CDR3 nucleotides read TGTGCCAGTAGTCAACCGGGACAGGGGGTGATCGTCCTGACTTTC. Its translation: CASSQPGQGVIVLTF. The rearrangement uses TRBV19 and TRBJ2-6, with 11 bases matching TRBD1. The CDR3 has 15 amino acids. Losses at the gene ends were 5 bases for V and 12 bases for J; bases not matched to a gene: 9. Germline lookup yields CDR1 LNHDA and CDR2 SQIVND (reference sequence).

J is TRBJ2-3 and V is TRBV2; no reliable D call. The CDR3 is made up of 15 amino acids. In germline, CDR1 is SNHLY, CDR2 FYNNEI. V dropped 8 bases and J dropped 1 base, with 16 bases sitting between them. The chain's CDR3 is CASAELTPGTDTQYF. CDR3 DNA sequence: TGTGCCAGCGCTGAACTCACGCCCGGCACAGATACGCAGTATTTT.

This clone was seen a handful of times. The rearrangement joins TRBV30 to TRBJ2-3; 13 bases align to TRBD2. Germline CDR1 and CDR2: GTSNPN and SVGIG (reference sequence). Trimming cost V 2 bases and J 4 bases; bases outside gene matches: 3. This CDR3 comprises 15 residues. CDR3 DNA: TGTGCCTGGAGTCGTACTAGCGGGAGGGCAGATACGCAGTATTTT. This codes for CAWSRTSGRADTQYF. The full variable domain, completed using reference TRBV30 and TRBJ2-3, is SQTIHQWPATLVQPVGSPLSLECTVEGTSNPNLYWYRQAAGRGLQLLFYSVGIGQISSEVPQNLSASRPQDRQFILSSKKLLLSDSGFYLCAWSRTSGRADTQYFGPGTRLTVL.

This chain connects TRBV7-2 to TRBJ1-2, with 8 bases lining up with TRBD1. This CDR3 comprises 13 residues. The J segment lost 6 bases and the V segment lost 4 bases, leaving 4 bases of the junction unmatched. Germline assignment: CDR1 SGHTA and CDR2 FQGNSA. CDR3 in DNA: TGTGCCAGCAGCTCAAAACAGGGGGATGGCTACACCTTC. Translating gives CASSSKQGDGYTF.

This clone was seen more than once but under ten times. This chain joins TRBV5-4 and TRBJ2-1; 14 bases map to TRBD2. Losses at the gene ends were 5 bases for V and 5 bases for J; bases not matched to a gene: 3. CDR1 is SGHNT and CDR2 is YYREEE in the germline V gene (reference sequence). The CDR3 totals 15 residues. The CDR3 here is CASSPGLAGDNEQFF. CDR3 nucleotides: TGTGCCAGCAGTCCGGGACTAGCGGGAGACAATGAGCAGTTCTTC. The full variable domain, its missing parts supplied by reference TRBV5-4 and TRBJ2-1, is ETGVTQSPTHLIKTRGQQVTLRCSSQSGHNTVSWYQQALGQGPQFIFQYYREEENGRGNFPPRFSGLQFPNYSSELNVNALELDDSALYLCASSPGLAGDNEQFFGPGTRLTVL.

This clone showed up just a few times. The V gene is TRBV10-3, the J gene TRBJ2-3, with D uncertain. V shed 2 bases and J shed 5 bases, with 11 bases lying between them. The CDR3 runs 14 residues. Per germline, CDR1 ENHRY and CDR2 SYGVKD. CDR3 sequence (DNA): TGTGCCATCAGTGAGACAGATTTTGGAGATACGCAGTATTTT. Translated: CAISETDFGDTQYF.

As for this clone: Other DNA sequences within the sample encode an identical CDR3. The chain is built from TRBV29-1 and TRBJ2-5; TRBD1 matches 9 bases. Germline V gene lookup returns CDR1 SQVTM and CDR2 ANQGSEA. This CDR3 is 13 amino acids long. V shed 6 bases, J shed 0 bases, and the junction held 2 bases outside the gene matches. The DNA for the CDR3 is TGCAGCGTCAACAGGGGGCACCAAGAGACCCAGTACTTC. It encodes CSVNRGHQETQYF.

This clone turned up a few times. The J gene is TRBJ2-1, the V gene TRBV7-2; TRBD1 matches at 9 bases. The germline V gene encodes CDR1 SGHTA and CDR2 FQGNSA. The CDR3 has 15 residues. After removal of 5 bases from V and 7 bases from J, the junction contained 9 bases not matched to a gene. CDR3: CASSRDRARGNEQFF. CDR3 nucleotides: TGTGCCAGCAGCCGGGACAGGGCCCGGGGTAATGAGCAGTTCTTC.

The genes are TRBV11-1 and TRBJ1-6; D gene unclear. The CDR3 has 15 residues. V dropped 7 bases and J dropped 10 bases, with 20 bases sitting between them. Germline CDR1 is SGHAT and CDR2 is FQDESV (reference sequence). The CDR3 here is CASTLGRGADSPLHF. CDR3 in DNA: TGTGCCAGCACCCTAGGCCGGGGAGCTGACTCACCCCTCCACTTT.

This clone turned up a few times. This chain connects TRBV7-2 to TRBJ2-7, with TRBD2 matching 9 bases. CDR1 and CDR2 from the germline V gene are SGHTA and FQGNSA. Trimming took 0 bases from V and 2 from J; bases not matched to a gene: 2. The CDR3 consists of 15 residues. CDR3 sequence (DNA): TGTGCCAGCAGCTTAGCGCCTAGCGGGACCTACGAGCAGTACTTC. Translation gives CASSLAPSGTYEQYF.

This clone was seen only a few times. The chain carries TRBV11-3 and TRBJ2-5, with D possibly TRBD2 on 5 matching bases. CDR1 and CDR2 from the germline V gene are SGHNT and YENEEA. The length of the CDR3 is 15 residues. The germline V and J ends were trimmed by 1 base and 2 bases, with 11 bases remaining between them. CDR3 DNA sequence: TGTGCCAGCAGCTTAGTGATAAGCGGACAAGAGACCCAGTACTTC. This gives the protein CASSLVISGQETQYF. The full variable domain, its missing parts supplied by reference TRBV11-3 and TRBJ2-5, is EAGVVQSPRYKIIEKKQPVAFWCNPISGHNTLYWYLQNLGQGPELLIRYENEEAVDDSQLPKDRFSAERLKGVDSTLKIQPAELGDSAVYLCASSLVISGQETQYFGPGTRLLVL.

V and J are TRBV4-2 and TRBJ2-3, with a possible D match to TRBD1 (5 bases). There are 14 residues in the CDR3. Per the germline V gene, CDR1 is LGHNA and CDR2 is YNFKEQ. The germline V and J ends were trimmed by 1 base and 7 bases, with 12 bases remaining between them. The chain's CDR3 is CASSQGLAGNTQYF. For the CDR3, the DNA is TGTGCCAGCAGCCAAGGTCTCGCAGGGAATACGCAGTATTTT.

This clone has more than one count but fewer than ten. The gene calls are TRBV11-1 and TRBJ1-1, with 9 bases matching TRBD1. Germline V CDR1 and CDR2: SGHAT, FQDESV (reference sequence). The CDR3 has 15 residues. After removal of 4 bases from V and 8 bases from J, the junction contained 11 bases not matched to a gene. This chain's CDR3 is CASSSAGQGVSEAFF. CDR3 sequence (DNA): TGTGCCAGCAGCTCTGCGGGACAGGGTGTTTCGGAAGCTTTCTTT.

This clone was detected a few times. The chain links TRBV10-3 to TRBJ2-2; 9 nucleotides agree with TRBD1. J lost 7 bases, V lost 5 bases, and 11 bases had no gene match. The CDR3 length is 16 residues. The germline CDR1 and CDR2 sequences are ENHRY and SYGVKD. CDR3: CAISQGQGKSSGELFF. The CDR3, as DNA: TGTGCCATCAGTCAAGGACAGGGGAAGTCGAGCGGGGAGCTGTTTTTT.

This clone was observed a handful of times. The CDR3 coding sequence is TGTGCCAGCAGCTTCGGACAGTCTGCCTATGGCTACACCTTC. Translation: CASSFGQSAYGYTF. The rearrangement links TRBV7-9 to TRBJ1-2, with D possibly being TRBD1 (6 bases). CDR3 length: 14 residues. Germline V gene data show CDR1 as SEHNR and CDR2 as FQNEAQ (reference sequence). V lost 3 bases and J lost 4, with 12 bases in between.